These 23 T cell receptor beta chains came from one sample sequenced in a study of control samples from healthy donors and cancer patients. Sequenced by immunoSEQ multiplex PCR; TCRdb stores in-frame clones only, minus some. The table lists about 160,000 clones, around 96% of them singletons. The sequencing sample was made of blood. These receptors originate from a woman aged 30 to 39 in good health.

The V gene is TRBV2, the J gene TRBJ1-5; 10 positions agree with TRBD1. The CDR3 totals 14 residues. V shed 4 bases and J 6 bases; nucleotides not matched to a gene: 3. The V gene's germline CDR1 is SNHLY and CDR2 FYNNEI. CDR3 loop: CASSATGGRQPQHF. The CDR3 DNA reads as TGTGCCAGCAGTGCGACAGGGGGCCGTCAGCCCCAGCATTTT.

The chain carries TRBV7-9 and TRBJ1-2; tentatively, D is TRBD1 (6 bases). The V gene lost 4 bases and the J gene lost 3 bases, with 15 bases spanning the gap. CDR3 length: 15 residues. CDR1 and CDR2 from the germline V gene are SEHNR and FQNEAQ (reference sequence). CDR3 region: CASSSSPGVDYGYTF. The CDR3 bases are TGTGCCAGCAGCTCTTCGCCAGGGGTTGACTATGGCTACACCTTC.

The J gene is TRBJ2-3, the V gene TRBV6-5; D gene ambiguous. The V and J ends lost 2 bases and 4 bases respectively, with 13 bases between them. Germline CDR1 reads MNHEY; CDR2 reads SVGAGI. The CDR3 is 15 residues long. The CDR3 reads CASSYQVAVPDTQYF. In nucleotides, the CDR3 is TGTGCCAGCAGTTACCAAGTGGCGGTGCCAGATACGCAGTATTTT.

The chain links TRBV11-3 to TRBJ2-1, with 13 bases lining up with TRBD2. CDR1 is SGHNT and CDR2 is YENEEA in the germline V gene. The J segment lost 2 bases and the V segment lost 4 bases, leaving 11 bases of the junction unmatched. The CDR3 loop spans 19 amino acids. The CDR3 DNA reads as TGTGCCAGCAGCTCCCCATCAACTAGCGGGAGGGAACCCTACAATGAGCAGTTCTTC. It encodes CASSSPSTSGREPYNEQFF.

V is TRBV28 and J is TRBJ2-1, with unresolved D. Per the germline V gene, CDR1 is MDHEN and CDR2 is SYDVKM. V was cut by 4 bases and J by 0 bases, with 13 bases left in between. CDR3 length equals 16 residues. CDR3 in amino acids: CASSSLDPSSYNEQFF. The CDR3 DNA reads TGTGCCAGCAGTTCTCTCGATCCTTCCTCCTACAATGAGCAGTTCTTC. The full variable domain, in which reference TRBV28 and TRBJ2-1 provide the parts outside the CDR3, is DVKVTQSSRYLVKRTGEKVFLECVQDMDHENMFWYRQDPGLGLRLIYFSYDVKMKEKGDIPEGYSVSREKKERFSLILESASTNQTSMYLCASSSLDPSSYNEQFFGPGTRLTVL.

V usage is TRBV7-9 and J usage is TRBJ1-3, with TRBD1 as a possible D gene (6 bases). Germline values: CDR1 SEHNR, CDR2 FQNEAQ (reference sequence). Trimming took 8 bases from V and 0 from J, leaving 14 bases between them. The CDR3 runs 15 residues. The CDR3 DNA reads as TGTGCCAGCCGTCCAGGGGCTACCTCTGGAAACACCATATATTTT. Its translation: CASRPGATSGNTIYF.

The chain combines TRBV7-2 with TRBJ1-2; D is possibly TRBD1 (5 bases). Looked up from germline, CDR1 is SGHTA and CDR2 is FQGNSA. The CDR3 runs to 14 residues. Trimming took 4 bases from V and 4 from J, leaving 13 bases between them. The CDR3 region has the DNA TGTGCCAGCAGCTGGGGGGTCATTGGCTATGGCTACACCTTC. Its protein is CASSWGVIGYGYTF.

The chain has TRBV6-5 and TRBJ2-1, with 9 bases identical to TRBD2. With V trimmed by 2 bases and J by 5 bases, 1 base remained unmatched. CDR1 and CDR2 (germline): MNHEY, SVGAGI. This CDR3 has 14 amino acids. The DNA for the CDR3 is TGTGCCAGCAGTTACGGACTAGCGCACAATGAGCAGTTCTTC. Its protein is CASSYGLAHNEQFF.

The chain uses TRBV27 and TRBJ2-5; tentative D call: TRBD2 (6 bases). With 4 bases removed from V and 4 bases from J, the gap between germline ends came to 13 bases. Germline CDR1 is MNHEY and CDR2 is SMNVEV (reference sequence). The CDR3 runs to 14 residues. DNA of the CDR3: TGTGCCAGCAGTTCTCGACTAGTTCCAGAGACCCAGTACTTC. Protein sequence: CASSSRLVPETQYF.

The chain is built from TRBV30 and TRBJ1-1, with D possibly being TRBD1 (5 bases). V gave up 3 bases and J gave up 11 bases, with 13 bases separating them. The CDR3 length is 11 residues. Germline V gives CDR1 GTSNPN, CDR2 SVGIG (reference sequence). CDR3 nucleotides: TGTGCCTGGAGGAGGGGCAGGTACGCTTTCTTT. It is translated as CAWRRGRYAFF.

This rearrangement joins TRBV19 to TRBJ2-2; possible D gene TRBD2, 5 bases. V was trimmed by 4 bases and J by 4 bases, leaving 10 bases between them. This CDR3 region has 14 residues. Germline lookup yields CDR1 LNHDA and CDR2 SQIVND (reference sequence). The CDR3 DNA is TGTGCCAGTAGTAACCGGGATCCCACCGGGGAGCTGTTTTTT. Translating it yields CASSNRDPTGELFF.

DNA for the CDR3: TGCGCCAGCAGCGGGACAGGGGAAGCGGGTGAAGCTTTCTTT. This encodes CASSGTGEAGEAFF. This chain links TRBV10-2 with TRBJ1-1, with TRBD1 matching over 10 bases. J lost 7 bases, V lost 6 bases, and 8 bases had no gene match. CDR1 and CDR2 (germline): WSHSY, SAAADI. The CDR3 totals 14 residues.

The chain carries TRBV28 and TRBJ1-2, with a weak D call TRBD1 (5 bases). Trimming took 3 bases from V and 8 from J, leaving 7 bases between them. This CDR3 is 11 amino acids long. CDR1 and CDR2 (germline): MDHEN, SYDVKM. For the CDR3, the DNA is TGTGCCAGCAGTTTGAAGGGGGGCTACACCTTC. It encodes CASSLKGGYTF.

This chain links TRBV19 with TRBJ1-5; a possible D gene is TRBD1 (5 bases). Germline V gene lookup returns CDR1 LNHDA and CDR2 SQIVND (reference sequence). Trimming cost V 4 bases and J 7 bases, with 11 bases left between them. CDR3 size: 13 residues. The CDR3 here is CASSRAGFQPQHF. The CDR3 nucleotides read TGTGCCAGTAGTAGGGCAGGGTTCCAGCCCCAGCATTTT. Filled out from reference TRBV19 and TRBJ1-5, the complete variable domain reads DGGITQSPKYLFRKEGQNVTLSCEQNLNHDAMYWYRQDPGQGLRLIYYSQIVNDFQKGDIAEGYSVSREKKESFPLTVTSAQKNPTAFYLCASSRAGFQPQHFGDGTRLSIL.

This rearrangement joins TRBV28 to TRBJ2-2, with 12 bases matching TRBD1. J was trimmed by 5 bases and V by 7 bases; bases with no gene match: 11. The CDR3 runs to 17 residues. Germline loops: CDR1 MDHEN, CDR2 SYDVKM. CDR3 residues: CASTMGQGAGRTGELFF. Here the CDR3 DNA reads TGTGCCAGCACCATGGGACAGGGGGCAGGAAGGACCGGGGAGCTGTTTTTT.

This chain connects TRBV7-2 to TRBJ2-5; TRBD1 aligns across 8 bases. The CDR3 runs 14 residues. V was pared by 5 bases and J by 7 bases, with 9 bases of the junction left unmatched. CDR1 and CDR2 (germline): SGHTA, FQGNSA. CDR3 residues: CASSTRTGRGTQYF. In DNA form, the CDR3 reads TGTGCCAGCAGCACCCGGACAGGGCGGGGGACCCAGTACTTC. Full variable domain (remainder filled in from reference TRBV7-2 and TRBJ2-5): GAGVSQSPSNKVTEKGKDVELRCDPISGHTALYWYRQSLGQGLEFLIYFQGNSAPDKSGLPSDRFSAERTGGSVSTLTIQRTQQEDSAVYLCASSTRTGRGTQYFGPGTRLLVL.

The genes are TRBV5-1 and TRBJ2-5; 15 bases are shared with TRBD2. Germline loops: CDR1 SGHRS, CDR2 YFSETQ. V gave up 4 bases and J gave up 1 base; unmatched junction bases: 5. The CDR3 length is 17 residues. CDR3 in amino acids: CASSKGLAGGIQETQYF. For the CDR3, the DNA is TGCGCCAGCAGCAAAGGACTAGCGGGGGGGATCCAAGAGACCCAGTACTTC.

The rearrangement uses TRBV25-1 and TRBJ2-7, with a tentative D call TRBD2 (5 bases). The CDR3 spans 11 residues. V shed 5 bases and J shed 9 bases, with 11 bases lying between them. Germline CDR1 is MGHDK and CDR2 is SYGVNS. This chain's CDR3 is CASSRTDLQYF. CDR3 nucleotides: TGTGCCAGCAGTAGGACTGACTTGCAGTACTTC.

This sequence joins TRBV27 and TRBJ2-7; 7 bases map to TRBD1. Germline CDR1 MNHEY, CDR2 SMNVEV (reference sequence). The CDR3 is 16 residues long. V lost 5 bases, J lost 3 bases, and 13 bases stayed unmatched. CDR3 amino acids: CASSPLPVGQNYEQYF. The CDR3 region has the DNA TGTGCCAGCAGTCCCCTGCCGGTGGGACAGAACTACGAGCAGTACTTC.

The chain recombines TRBV11-2 with TRBJ2-1; 8 bases are a match to TRBD2. Trimming removed 5 bases from V and 3 bases from J; junction bases left unmatched: 3. CDR1 is SGHAT and CDR2 is FQNNGV in the germline V gene. The CDR3 runs 14 residues. DNA for the CDR3: TGTGCCAGCAGCCCCGGGGGGGGCTACAATGAGCAGTTCTTC. Translating it yields CASSPGGGYNEQFF.

V is TRBV5-6 and J is TRBJ1-4; perhaps TRBD1 as D (5 bases). The germline V and J ends were trimmed by 4 bases and 0 bases, with 19 bases remaining between them. The CDR3 length is 18 residues. Germline CDR1 reads SGHDT; CDR2 reads YYEEEE. The CDR3 DNA reads as TGTGCCAGCAGCGAGTGGGGCAGGGAGAGGTCAACTAATGAAAAACTGTTTTTT. This translates into CASSEWGRERSTNEKLFF.

V and J are TRBV11-3 and TRBJ2-5; 8 bases match TRBD1. Germline trimming cut 4 bases from V and 5 bases from J; bases unmatched to any gene: 9. Germline CDR1 and CDR2: SGHNT and YENEEA. The CDR3 has 15 amino acids. The chain's CDR3 is CASSWAGGRGETQYF. CDR3 DNA: TGTGCCAGCAGCTGGGCAGGGGGCCGGGGGGAGACCCAGTACTTC.

The chain carries TRBV5-4 and TRBJ2-3, with 7 bases lining up with TRBD2. Trimming took 1 base from V and 4 from J; bases not matched to a gene: 15. CDR1 is SGHNT and CDR2 is YYREEE in the germline V gene (reference sequence). This CDR3 contains 18 residues. CDR3 region: CASSLSLRASGPADTQYF. The CDR3 region has the DNA TGTGCCAGCAGCTTGTCGCTTAGGGCTAGCGGACCCGCAGATACGCAGTATTTT.